Listed here is a single T cell receptor beta chain. Sequencing was performed with immunoSEQ multiplex PCR; in TCRdb, only in-frame clones are kept and a portion is missing. Of roughly 380,000 clones in the sample, more than 75% were seen once. Participant-reported clinical history was the basis for cohort assignment. The sample originates from a study of blood T cell repertoires in COVID-19. About the study: Acute and convalescent COVID-19 samples came from the United States, Italy and Spain.

Germline-derived CDR1 and CDR2 are SEHNR and FQNEAQ (reference sequence). There are 14 residues in the CDR3. Trimming left V 1 base short and J 5 bases short, with 10 bases between. J is TRBJ2-3 and V is TRBV7-9; D gene unclear. The receptor was isolated from a woman in her 30s who had recovered from COVID-19. The sample taken for sequencing was PBMCs or T cells enriched from blood (not recorded which). The CDR3 loop reads CASSLDGAGDTQYF. CDR3 sequence (DNA): TGTGCCAGCAGCTTAGACGGAGCCGGAGATACGCAGTATTTT.